This T cell receptor (beta chain) appears in the sequencing data of a study of cytomegalovirus exposure and HLA in healthy donors. Findings of the study overall: The authors later found most CMV-associated TCR beta chains appeared HLA-restricted. As was reported, the classifier diagnosed cytomegalovirus status with high specificity and sensitivity.

A remark on this clone: Its antigen is still unknown.

Primers included in the PCR were 60 Vbeta and 13 Jbeta primers. Generated by immunoSEQ multiplex PCR, the TCRdb table keeps only in-frame clones and is missing some. The table has some 120,000 clones, about 71% seen once. Donors were nominally healthy when sampled, though unrecorded immune exposures were likely. Trimming removed 0 bases from V and 5 bases from J, with 13 bases in between. CDR1 and CDR2 (germline): LGHNA, YNFKEQ. CDR3 size: 15 residues. The chain uses TRBV4-2 and TRBJ1-1, with D maybe TRBD1 (6 bases). The sample was PBMCs. The sequence derives from a woman in her forties or fifties in good health and CMV-seronegative. CDR3 sequence: CASSQDTGRGTEAFF. The DNA of the CDR3 is TGTGCCAGCAGCCAAGACACAGGGAGAGGAACTGAAGCTTTCTTT.